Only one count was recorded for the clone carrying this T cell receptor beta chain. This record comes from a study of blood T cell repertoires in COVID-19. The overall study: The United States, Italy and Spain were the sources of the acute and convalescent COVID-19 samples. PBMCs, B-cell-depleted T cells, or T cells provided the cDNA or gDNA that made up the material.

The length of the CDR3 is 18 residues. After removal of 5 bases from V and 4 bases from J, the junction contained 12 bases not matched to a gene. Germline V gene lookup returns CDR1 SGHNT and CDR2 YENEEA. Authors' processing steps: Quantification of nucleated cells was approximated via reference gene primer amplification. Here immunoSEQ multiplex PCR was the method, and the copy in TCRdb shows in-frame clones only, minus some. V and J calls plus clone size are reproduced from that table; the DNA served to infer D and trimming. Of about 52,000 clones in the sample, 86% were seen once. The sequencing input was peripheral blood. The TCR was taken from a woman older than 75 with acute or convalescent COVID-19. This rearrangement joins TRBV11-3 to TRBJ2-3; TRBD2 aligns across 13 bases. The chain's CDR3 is CASSRVITSGGAADTQYF. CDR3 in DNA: TGTGCCAGCAGCCGAGTAATAACTAGCGGGGGGGCCGCAGATACGCAGTATTTT.